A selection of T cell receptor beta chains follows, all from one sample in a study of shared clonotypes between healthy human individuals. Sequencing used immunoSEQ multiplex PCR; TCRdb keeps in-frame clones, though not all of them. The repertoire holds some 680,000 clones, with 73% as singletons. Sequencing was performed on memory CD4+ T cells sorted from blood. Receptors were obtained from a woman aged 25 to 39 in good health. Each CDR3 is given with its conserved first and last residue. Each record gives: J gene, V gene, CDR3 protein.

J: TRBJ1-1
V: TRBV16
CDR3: CASSRRGTGKESTEAFF

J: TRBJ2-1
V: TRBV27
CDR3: CASSSLPGGYNEQFF

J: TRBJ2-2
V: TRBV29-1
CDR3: CSVGLHTGELFF

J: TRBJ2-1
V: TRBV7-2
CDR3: CASSLGLLTYNEQFF

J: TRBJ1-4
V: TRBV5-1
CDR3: CASSLKTLLAGEKLFF

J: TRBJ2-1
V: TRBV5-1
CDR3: CASRLGAGGNNEQFF

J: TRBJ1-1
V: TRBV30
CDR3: CAWSGPGALEAFF

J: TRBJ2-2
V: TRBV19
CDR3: CASSHRSSSNTGELFF

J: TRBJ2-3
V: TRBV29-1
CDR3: CSAQQDTQYF

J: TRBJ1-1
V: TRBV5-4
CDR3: CASSSSTGLEAFF

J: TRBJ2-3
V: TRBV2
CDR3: CASSEAVTSTDTQYF

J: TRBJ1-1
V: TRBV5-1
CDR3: CASSLERREKKAFF

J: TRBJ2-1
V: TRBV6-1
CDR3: CASSGDRGSVDEQFF

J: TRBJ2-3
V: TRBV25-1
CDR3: CASSDSRAYTDTQYF

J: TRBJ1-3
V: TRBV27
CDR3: CASSPWAGGNTIYF

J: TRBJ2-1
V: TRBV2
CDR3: CASSRNGDEQFF

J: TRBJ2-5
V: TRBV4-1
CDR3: CASSRGNTQYF

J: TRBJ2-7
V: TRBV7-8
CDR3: CASSRTAVPNYEQYF

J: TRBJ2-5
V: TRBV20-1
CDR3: CSALQGETQYF

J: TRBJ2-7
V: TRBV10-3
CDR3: CAISEPAGTSYEQYF

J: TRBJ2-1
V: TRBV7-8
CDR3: CASSLGTSGEQFF

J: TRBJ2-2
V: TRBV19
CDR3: CASSTQGIGELFF

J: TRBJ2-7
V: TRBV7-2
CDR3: CASSFRRNSYEQYF

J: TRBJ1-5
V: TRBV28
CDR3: CASSLSYGRNQPQHF

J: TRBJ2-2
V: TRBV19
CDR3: CASSSNGQANTGELFF

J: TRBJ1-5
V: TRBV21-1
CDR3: CASSQTFSNQPQHF

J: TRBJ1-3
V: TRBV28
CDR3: CASSFGDSHGNTIYF

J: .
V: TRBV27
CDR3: CASSLSGRPHEQYF

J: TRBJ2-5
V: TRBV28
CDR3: CASSSPNFQTQYF

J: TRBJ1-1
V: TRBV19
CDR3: CASTYDGRMNTEAFF

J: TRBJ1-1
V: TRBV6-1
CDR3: CASRRTAPNTEAFF

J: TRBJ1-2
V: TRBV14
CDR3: CASRPKAGTRPFYGYTF

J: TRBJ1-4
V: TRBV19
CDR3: CASSIGQGVEKLFF

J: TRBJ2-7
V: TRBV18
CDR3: CASSPGLQIYEQYF

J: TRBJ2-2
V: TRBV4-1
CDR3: CASSQAVVSGELFF

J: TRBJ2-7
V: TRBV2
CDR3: CASSRQGAIYEQYF

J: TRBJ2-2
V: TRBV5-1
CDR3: CASSLTSGSSGELFF

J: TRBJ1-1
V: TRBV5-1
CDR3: CASSWAVNTEAFF

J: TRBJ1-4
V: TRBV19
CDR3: CASSMDGGKLFF

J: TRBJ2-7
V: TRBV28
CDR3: CASSPWGSSYEQYF

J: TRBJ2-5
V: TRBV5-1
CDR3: CASSLLGEIQETQYF